A selection of T cell receptor beta chains follows, all from one sample in a study of T cell repertoires in cytomegalovirus infection. TCRdb processed the reads anew with MiXCR; each CDR3 protein has one entry. The data contain under 600,000 distinct CDR3 sequences, 16% of them singletons. Sequenced material: CD8+ T cells from PBMCs. Receptors were obtained from a human donor in good health (CMV status not recorded). Some clones in this sample may be carry-over from other donors' samples. CDR3s include the opening cysteine and the closing phenylalanine or tryptophan. The D gene is left open where the match is weak. Expanded clones get a size class; other rows say once, few or many, or leave the size out.

.,TRBV15,many,TRBJ2-3,CATSRTRRAFSTDTQYF,TGTGCCACCAGCAGAACTCGTCGGGCCTTCAGCACAGATACGCAGTATTTT
.,TRBV28,once,TRBJ2-7,CASSLYTYVQYF,TGTGCCAGCAGTTTATATACCTACGTGCAGTACTTC
.,TRBV27,many,TRBJ1-5,CASSGAGQPQHF,TGTGCCTCCTCGGGAGCGGGACAGCCCCAGCATTTT
TRBD2,TRBV2,.,TRBJ2-7,CASIASGLSYEQYF,TGTGCCAGCATCGCTAGCGGGCTATCCTACGAGCAGTACTTC
TRBD2,TRBV4-2,few,TRBJ2-5,CASSRRLAEETQYF,TGTGCCAGCAGCCGGAGACTAGCGGAAGAGACCCAGTACTTC
.,TRBV9,few,TRBJ2-2,CASTPWTAGELFF,TGTGCCAGCACCCCCTGGACGGCCGGGGAGCTGTTTTTT
.,TRBV6-2/TRBV6-3,many,TRBJ2-7,CASSYPSYEQYF,TGTGCCAGCAGTTACCCGTCCTACGAGCAGTACTTC
.,TRBV7-8,.,TRBJ1-1,CASSLVLYRMNTEAFF,TGTGCAAGCAGCTTAGTTCTTTACAGGATGAACACTGAAGCTTTCTTT
.,TRBV29-1,few,TRBJ1-1,CSVDTVNTEAFF,TGCAGCGTTGATACAGTGAACACTGAAGCTTTCTTT
.,TRBV7-6,many,TRBJ2-5,CASSYLTSGTDKETQYF,TGTGCCAGCAGCTACCTCACCTCCGGGACGGATAAAGAGACCCAGTACTTC
TRBD1,TRBV24-1,few,TRBJ2-7,CATSDSPSGQGPYEQYF,TGTGCCACCAGTGATTCACCATCTGGACAGGGCCCCTACGAGCAGTACTTC
.,TRBV6-2/TRBV6-3,.,TRBJ2-1,CASSALMDSPRGQFF,TGTGCCAGCAGCGCTCTAATGGACAGCCCTCGTGGGCAGTTCTTC
.,TRBV20-1,.,TRBJ2-7,CSATETEQYF,TGCAGTGCTACGGAAACGGAGCAGTACTTC
.,TRBV6-1,.,TRBJ1-1,CASSEGTVAMNTEAFF,TGTGCCAGCAGTGAAGGGACGGTGGCGATGAACACTGAAGCTTTCTTT
TRBD2,TRBV9,.,TRBJ2-1,CASSVDPGLPSGAYNEQFF,TGTGCCAGCAGCGTAGACCCCGGTCTTCCTAGCGGGGCCTACAATGAGCAGTTCTTC
TRBD2,TRBV28,.,TRBJ2-7,CASSISGLAGDYEQYF,TGTGCCAGCAGCATATCCGGACTAGCGGGGGACTACGAGCAGTACTTC
TRBD1,TRBV7-6,many,TRBJ2-1,CASSPRTGGNNEQFF,TGTGCCAGCAGCCCAAGGACAGGGGGAAACAATGAGCAGTTCTTC
TRBD2,TRBV9,.,TRBJ2-1,CASTLGLAVYNEQFF,TGTGCCAGCACCCTGGGACTAGCGGTCTACAATGAGCAGTTCTTC
.,TRBV29-1,.,TRBJ1-2,CSVEGGANYGYTF,TGCAGCGTTGAAGGAGGCGCTAACTATGGCTACACCTTC
.,TRBV4-1,.,TRBJ2-7,CASSQDSRASDEQYF,TGCGCCAGCAGCCAAGATTCCAGGGCCTCCGACGAGCAGTACTTC
.,TRBV7-2,many,TRBJ2-3,CASSLLGGSTDTQYF,TGTGCCAGCAGCTTGCTGGGAGGCAGCACAGATACGCAGTATTTT
.,TRBV14,few,TRBJ2-7,CASSQGSGAFREQYF,TGTGCCAGCAGCCAAGGTTCAGGGGCTTTTCGGGAGCAGTACTTC
.,TRBV7-3,.,TRBJ1-2,CASSPGIINYGYTF,TGTGCCAGCTCACCCGGAATTATTAACTATGGCTACACCTTC
TRBD1,TRBV27,.,TRBJ1-2,CASSPQDRVSGYTF,TGTGCCAGCAGTCCACAAGACAGGGTCTCTGGCTACACCTTC
.,TRBV12-3/TRBV12-4,many,TRBJ1-5,CASSLRGNQPQHF,TGTGCCAGCAGCTTACGAGGGAATCAGCCCCAGCATTTT
.,TRBV11-2,many,TRBJ2-1,CASSLGKATYNEQFF,TGTGCCAGCAGCTTAGGGAAGGCAACGTACAATGAGCAGTTCTTC
.,TRBV5-5,few,TRBJ2-2,CASSLDETGELFF,TGTGCCAGCAGCTTGGATGAAACCGGGGAGCTGTTTTTT
TRBD1,TRBV27,.,TRBJ2-2,CASSWGQGTGELFF,TGTGCCAGCAGTTGGGGACAGGGCACCGGGGAGCTGTTTTTT
TRBD2,TRBV5-1,few,TRBJ2-5,CASSLEVAGGPETQYF,TGCGCCAGCAGCTTGGAAGTAGCGGGAGGGCCGGAGACCCAGTACTTC
.,TRBV12-3/TRBV12-4,many,TRBJ2-3,CASTSGSTDTQYF,TGTGCCAGCACCTCGGGTTCCACAGATACGCAGTATTTT
TRBD2,TRBV7-9,many,TRBJ2-7,CASSPPGGGNEQYF,TGTGCCAGCAGCCCCCCGGGAGGAGGGAACGAGCAGTACTTC
.,TRBV11-2,many,TRBJ2-3,CASSSWKGVAGTDTQYF,TGTGCCAGCAGCTCGTGGAAGGGTGTTGCGGGCACAGATACGCAGTATTTT
.,TRBV5-1,few,TRBJ1-1,CASSPGGGAMSEAFF,TGCGCCAGCAGCCCCGGTGGGGGGGCGATGTCTGAAGCTTTCTTT
.,TRBV19,.,TRBJ1-5,CASSIDLDPPGPQHF,TGTGCCAGTAGTATAGATCTAGACCCCCCCGGGCCCCAGCATTTT
.,TRBV4-1,many,TRBJ2-7,CASSQDTRQIGLRGQYF,TGCGCCAGCAGCCAAGATACCAGGCAGATAGGCCTACGAGGGCAGTACTTC
.,TRBV11-2,many,TRBJ2-1,CASSALRGRSYNEQFF,TGTGCCAGCAGCGCCCTCAGGGGACGCTCCTACAATGAGCAGTTCTTC
.,TRBV29-1,few,TRBJ2-1,CSVPKGLNEQFF,TGCAGCGTCCCTAAGGGACTCAATGAGCAGTTCTTC
.,TRBV5-1,.,TRBJ2-1,CASSQDGGGHNEQFF,TGCGCCAGCAGCCAGGATGGGGGCGGGCACAATGAGCAGTTCTTC
TRBD2,TRBV7-9,.,TRBJ2-1,CASSYPAPVAGGNEQFF,TGTGCCAGCAGCTACCCCGCCCCAGTAGCGGGGGGGAATGAGCAGTTCTTC
.,TRBV7-2,many,TRBJ2-5,CASSLEGVDEETQYF,TGTGCCAGCAGCTTAGAGGGGGTAGACGAGGAGACCCAGTACTTC
TRBD1,TRBV5-1,.,TRBJ1-1,CASSLADRGLAEAFF,TGCGCCAGCAGCTTGGCGGACAGGGGACTGGCTGAAGCTTTCTTT
.,TRBV6-6,few,TRBJ2-3,CASRGGGGRTDTQYF,TGTGCCAGCAGGGGAGGGGGTGGGCGCACAGATACGCAGTATTTT
TRBD1,TRBV7-9,few,TRBJ1-2,CASSSDREYYGYTF,TGTGCCAGCAGTTCGGACAGGGAGTACTATGGCTACACCTTC
TRBD1,TRBV7-9,many,TRBJ1-2,CASASDRGGYTF,TGTGCCAGCGCTTCGGACAGGGGAGGCTACACCTTC
.,TRBV11-2,few,TRBJ2-2,CASSQGVGAGELFF,TGTGCCAGCAGCCAAGGGGTAGGGGCCGGGGAGCTGTTTTTT
TRBD2,TRBV13,few,TRBJ2-7,CASSPQRGEQYF,TGTGCCAGCAGCCCCCAGCGGGGCGAGCAGTACTTC
.,TRBV3-1,few,TRBJ1-1,CASSQDWGGRTEAFF,TGTGCCAGCAGCCAAGATTGGGGGGGCCGGACTGAAGCTTTCTTT
.,TRBV7-6,many,TRBJ2-1,CASSLVAGSNEQFF,TGTGCCAGCAGCTTAGTAGCAGGGTCCAATGAGCAGTTCTTC
TRBD1,TRBV7-8,many,TRBJ2-7,CASSFWTGLDEQYF,TGTGCCAGCAGCTTCTGGACAGGGCTGGACGAGCAGTACTTC
TRBD1,TRBV10-2,once,TRBJ1-2,CASRTGEEDYGYTF,TGCGCCAGCAGGACAGGGGAGGAGGACTATGGCTACACCTTC